Presented here are 31 T cell receptor beta chains from one specimen sequenced in a study of blood T cell repertoires in COVID-19. Here immunoSEQ multiplex PCR was the method, and the copy in TCRdb shows in-frame clones only, minus some. The sample lists over 140,000 clones, 84% occurring once. The source material was peripheral blood. The receptors here all came from a woman aged 60-75 years with acute or convalescent COVID-19.

V gene TRBV4-1 combines with J gene TRBJ2-1; TRBD1 matches at 7 bases. This CDR3 spans 15 amino acids. The V gene's germline CDR1 is MGHRA and CDR2 YSYEKL. Trimming took 0 bases from V and 7 from J; bases not matched to a gene: 6. This chain's CDR3 is CASSQETYRGNEQFF. DNA of the CDR3: TGCGCCAGCAGCCAAGAGACCTACAGGGGTAATGAGCAGTTCTTC.

This clone was detected a few times. This rearrangement joins TRBV2 to TRBJ2-7; perhaps TRBD1 as D (5 bases). Trimming cost V 5 bases and J 4 bases, with 15 bases left between them. CDR3 length: 14 residues. The germline V gene has CDR1 SNHLY and CDR2 FYNNEI. CDR3 DNA: TGTGCCAGCAGTTACAGGAATTACCTTTACGAGCAGTACTTC. Its translation: CASSYRNYLYEQYF.

The chain combines TRBV25-1 with TRBJ2-7; possibly TRBD2 for D (6 bases). This CDR3 spans 14 amino acids. The germline V and J ends were trimmed by 6 bases and 7 bases, with 19 bases remaining between them. The germline gives CDR1 MGHDK, CDR2 SYGVNS. The CDR3 DNA reads TGTGCCAGCAGCAACCAAAATTGGGACTTAGAGCAGTACTTC. Amino acid sequence: CASSNQNWDLEQYF.

The rearrangement joins TRBV9 to TRBJ2-2; the D gene is possibly TRBD2 (6 bases). The CDR3 extends over 16 amino acids. Germline V gives CDR1 SGDLS, CDR2 YYNGEE. V was clipped by 0 bases and J by 2 bases, with 11 bases between them. The CDR3 here is CASSVDAGRNTGELFF. CDR3 bases: TGTGCCAGCAGCGTAGATGCGGGGCGAAACACCGGGGAGCTGTTTTTT.

The genes are TRBV9 and TRBJ2-5; 7 positions match TRBD1. The CDR3 extends over 15 amino acids. Trimming removed 3 bases from V and 0 bases from J; junction bases left unmatched: 5. The germline gives CDR1 SGDLS, CDR2 YYNGEE. CDR3 DNA sequence: TGTGCCAGCAGCGACGGGACAGCGTACCAAGAGACCCAGTACTTC. Translated, it gives CASSDGTAYQETQYF. Full variable domain (missing parts from reference TRBV9 and TRBJ2-5): DSGVTQTPKHLITATGQRVTLRCSPRSGDLSVYWYQQSLDQGLQFLIQYYNGEERAKGNILERFSAQQFPDLHSELNLSSLELGDSALYFCASSDGTAYQETQYFGPGTRLLVL.

The chain employs TRBV4-2 and TRBJ2-7; D possibly corresponds to TRBD2 (6 bases). V lost 4 bases, J lost 4 bases, and 17 bases lay in between. CDR1 LGHNA and CDR2 YNFKEQ come from the germline V gene. This CDR3 region has 15 residues. CDR3 residues: CASSRTVGREYEQYF. The DNA for the CDR3 is TGTGCCAGCAGCCGTACCGTAGGACGGGAGTACGAGCAGTACTTC.

The chain uses TRBV7-3 and TRBJ2-7; TRBD1 might be the D (5 bases). This CDR3 is 15 amino acids long. The germline V gene encodes CDR1 SGHTA and CDR2 FQGTGA. V was cut by 1 base and J by 0 bases, with 10 bases left in between. The CDR3 loop is CASSLKGSSSYEQYF. The DNA of the CDR3 is TGTGCCAGCAGCTTAAAGGGGTCGAGCTCCTACGAGCAGTACTTC.

V is TRBV28 and J is TRBJ1-2; TRBD1 is a possible D gene (5 bases). Trimming removed 2 bases at V and 4 bases at J, with 17 bases between. Per germline, CDR1 MDHEN and CDR2 SYDVKM. The CDR3 is 16 residues long. CDR3 in amino acids: CASSLRGAGVGYGYTF. The DNA of the CDR3 is TGTGCCAGCAGTTTAAGGGGCGCGGGGGTCGGCTATGGCTACACCTTC.

The chain couples TRBV9 to TRBJ2-7; TRBD2 is a possible D gene (5 bases). V lost 0 bases to trimming and J lost 4 bases, with 11 bases between them. The V gene's germline CDR1 is SGDLS and CDR2 YYNGEE. The CDR3 loop spans 14 amino acids. The CDR3 region has the DNA TGTGCCAGCAGCGTAGGAAGCGGTAGTTACGAGCAGTACTTC. Its translation: CASSVGSGSYEQYF.

The chain uses TRBV10-3 and TRBJ2-1; TRBD2 aligns across 12 bases. V shed 4 bases, J shed 0 bases, and the junction held 7 bases outside the gene matches. This CDR3 is 18 amino acids long. Germline CDR1 ENHRY, CDR2 SYGVKD. For the CDR3, the DNA is TGTGCCATCAGTGGAGGGCTAGCGGGAGGGAGCTCCTACAATGAGCAGTTCTTC. It translates to CAISGGLAGGSSYNEQFF.

V and J are TRBV5-6 and TRBJ1-2; D not certain. CDR1 is SGHDT and CDR2 is YYEEEE in the germline V gene. The CDR3 sequence is 12 residues long. V was trimmed by 3 bases and J by 8 bases, leaving 11 bases between them. The CDR3 region has the DNA TGTGCCAGCAGCTCCGGGTTGGCAGGCTACACCTTC. It translates to CASSSGLAGYTF. Together with reference TRBV5-6 and TRBJ1-2, the CDR3 gives the full variable domain: DAGVTQSPTHLIKTRGQQVTLRCSPKSGHDTVSWYQQALGQGPQFIFQYYEEEERQRGNFPDRFSGHQFPNYSSELNVNALLLGDSALYLCASSSGLAGYTFGSGTRLTVV.

V is TRBV3-1 (or the pseudogene TRBV3-2) and J is TRBJ1-5; no firm D call. Germline V CDR1 and CDR2: LGHDT, YNNKEL (reference sequence). CDR3 length: 13 residues. V lost 0 bases and J lost 9, with 9 bases in between. The CDR3 loop reads CASSQDRIRPQHF. The CDR3 DNA is TGTGCCAGCAGCCAAGACAGGATAAGGCCCCAGCATTTT.

This clone has a handful of counts. The J gene is TRBJ1-1, the V gene TRBV3-1 (or the pseudogene TRBV3-2); D not resolved. The CDR3 length is 12 residues. Germline CDR1 is LGHDT and CDR2 is YNNKEL (reference sequence). Trimming removed 5 bases at V and 5 bases at J, with 9 bases between. The CDR3 nucleotides are TGTGCCAGCAGCGACTATTCTACTGAAGCTTTCTTT. Translating it yields CASSDYSTEAFF.

This chain connects TRBV28 to TRBJ2-5; 8 nucleotides align to TRBD1. The CDR3 contains 14 residues. Germline V gives CDR1 MDHEN, CDR2 SYDVKM. Losses at the gene ends were 4 bases for V and 5 bases for J; bases not matched to a gene: 6. CDR3 in amino acids: CASSWGRGRETQYF. CDR3 coding DNA: TGTGCCAGCAGTTGGGGCAGGGGGCGGGAGACCCAGTACTTC.

The V gene is TRBV7-3, the J gene TRBJ2-6; TRBD1 matches at 7 bases. J lost 0 bases, V lost 2 bases, and 10 bases had no gene match. CDR1 and CDR2 from the germline V gene are SGHTA and FQGTGA. CDR3 length: 19 amino acids. CDR3 sequence (DNA): TGTGCCAGCAGCTTATTCGGCCAGGGGGTTAACTCTGGGGCCAACGTCCTGACTTTC. This encodes CASSLFGQGVNSGANVLTF.

This sequence joins TRBV27 and TRBJ1-5, with D possibly being TRBD1 (5 bases). CDR1 MNHEY and CDR2 SMNVEV come from the germline V gene (reference sequence). The V end was cut by 3 bases, the J end by 0 bases, with 9 bases between. The CDR3 extends over 15 amino acids. The chain's CDR3 is CASSFGAYSNQPQHF. In nucleotides, the CDR3 is TGTGCCAGCAGTTTTGGGGCGTATAGCAATCAGCCCCAGCATTTT.

V usage is TRBV20-1 and J usage is TRBJ2-2, with D uncertain. V was cut by 3 bases and J by 7 bases, with 12 bases left in between. Germline V gene lookup returns CDR1 DFQATT and CDR2 SNEGSKA (reference sequence). The CDR3 has 13 residues. CDR3: CSASSLPYGELFF. CDR3 DNA: TGCAGTGCTAGTTCACTGCCCTACGGGGAGCTGTTTTTT.

The V and J genes are TRBV10-2 and TRBJ1-4; no firm D call. The CDR3 runs 13 residues. CDR1 and CDR2 (germline): WSHSY, SAAADI. The V end was cut by 2 bases, the J end by 9 bases, with 10 bases between. CDR3 residues: CASSEGPRQKLFF. In DNA form, the CDR3 reads TGCGCCAGCAGTGAGGGTCCGAGGCAAAAACTGTTTTTT.

The V gene is TRBV6-5, the J gene TRBJ1-5, with 8 bases that match TRBD1. The V gene's germline CDR1 is MNHEY and CDR2 SVGAGI. The V segment lost 6 bases and the J segment 4 bases; nucleotides outside the gene matches: 2. The CDR3 runs to 13 residues. The CDR3 nucleotides are TGTGCCAGCAGGGACAGGGAGAATCAGCCCCAGCATTTT. This sequence encodes CASRDRENQPQHF.

V and J are TRBV11-1 and TRBJ2-7; the D is unclear. The germline gives CDR1 SGHAT, CDR2 FQDESV (reference sequence). With 1 base removed from V and 3 bases from J, the gap between germline ends came to 10 bases. This CDR3 contains 14 residues. The CDR3 DNA follows: TGTGCCAGCAGCTTAGATTCTAGAAGCTACGAGCAGTACTTC. Translated: CASSLDSRSYEQYF.

The chain is built from TRBV25-1 and TRBJ2-2, with D maybe TRBD2 (5 bases). V was trimmed by 5 bases and J by 0 bases, leaving 13 bases between them. In germline, CDR1 is MGHDK, CDR2 SYGVNS. The CDR3 runs to 16 residues. The CDR3 bases are TGTGCCAGCAGTCAACAGAGGGCTTCGAACACCGGGGAGCTGTTTTTT. Translation: CASSQQRASNTGELFF.

The chain combines TRBV7-2 with TRBJ2-2, with TRBD2 matching 13 bases. V lost 1 base and J lost 4; bases outside the gene matches: 9. This CDR3 comprises 19 residues. Per germline, CDR1 SGHTA and CDR2 FQGNSA. In DNA form, the CDR3 reads TGTGCCAGCAGCTTAGTAGGACCCACTAGCGGGAGGGGCACCGGGGAGCTGTTTTTT. This translates into CASSLVGPTSGRGTGELFF.

The gene calls are TRBV28 and TRBJ1-4; TRBD1 might be the D (5 bases). The V gene's germline CDR1 is MDHEN and CDR2 SYDVKM. V lost 3 bases, J lost 10 bases, and 15 bases lay in between. The CDR3 runs to 14 residues. CDR3 amino acids: CASSFRQSVGKLFF. CDR3 nucleotide sequence: TGTGCCAGCAGTTTTAGACAGAGCGTTGGAAAACTGTTTTTT.

The chain joins TRBV6-5 to TRBJ2-1, with a weak D call TRBD1 (6 bases). This CDR3 region has 15 residues. Germline values: CDR1 MNHEY, CDR2 SVGAGI. The V and J ends lost 2 bases and 8 bases respectively, with 16 bases between them. The CDR3: CASSYRGVGADEQFF. CDR3 DNA: TGTGCCAGCAGTTACCGAGGTGTGGGGGCGGATGAGCAGTTCTTC.

The CDR3 sequence is CAWNLRGSYEQYF. Written as DNA, the CDR3 is TGTGCCTGGAACCTGCGGGGTAGCTACGAGCAGTACTTC. The V and J genes are TRBV30 and TRBJ2-7, with a tentative D call TRBD2 (6 bases). With 4 bases removed from V and 3 bases from J, the gap between germline ends came to 13 bases. In germline, CDR1 is GTSNPN, CDR2 SVGIG (reference sequence). The CDR3 totals 13 residues.

About this clone: This same CDR3 is encoded by further DNA sequences in the sample. CDR3: CASRRQGSYEQYF. In DNA, the CDR3 is TGTGCCAGCAGACGACAGGGATCCTACGAGCAGTACTTC. The chain recombines TRBV28 with TRBJ2-7; the match to TRBD1 covers 7 bases. The V segment lost 6 bases and the J segment 1 base; nucleotides outside the gene matches: 3. The CDR3 totals 13 residues. The V gene's germline CDR1 is MDHEN and CDR2 SYDVKM.

This clone occurred once. This chain joins TRBV3-1 (or the pseudogene TRBV3-2) and TRBJ1-2; tentatively, D is TRBD1 (5 bases). Trimming shortened V by 1 base and J by 8 bases, and 11 bases separated the two germline ends. Germline V gene sequence: CDR1 LGHDT, CDR2 YNNKEL (reference sequence). The CDR3 runs to 13 residues. The CDR3 protein is CASSQGVRVGYTF. CDR3 DNA: TGTGCCAGCAGCCAAGGCGTCAGGGTGGGCTACACCTTC.

This chain joins TRBV7-3 and TRBJ2-1; TRBD1 might be the D (7 bases). V lost 5 bases, J lost 7 bases, and 15 bases lay in between. The CDR3 consists of 14 residues. Germline V gene sequence: CDR1 SGHTA, CDR2 FQGTGA. The CDR3 protein is CASSQGEAGNEQFF. In nucleotides, the CDR3 is TGTGCCAGCAGCCAGGGGGAGGCGGGAAATGAGCAGTTCTTC.

This chain uses TRBV3-1 (or the pseudogene TRBV3-2) with TRBJ1-1, with D tentatively TRBD1 (6 bases). Germline CDR1 reads LGHDT; CDR2 reads YNNKEL (reference sequence). With 1 base removed from V and 4 bases from J, the gap between germline ends came to 10 bases. The CDR3 sequence is 14 residues long. CDR3 sequence reads: CASSQARGATEAFF. CDR3 nucleotide sequence: TGTGCCAGCAGCCAAGCCCGGGGGGCCACTGAAGCTTTCTTT.

Only one count was recorded for this clone. This chain connects TRBV3-1 (or the pseudogene TRBV3-2) to TRBJ2-2; D remains unclear. V was clipped by 0 bases and J by 1 base, with 6 bases between them. The V gene's germline CDR1 is LGHDT and CDR2 YNNKEL (reference sequence). This CDR3 has 15 residues. Here the CDR3 DNA reads TGTGCCAGCAGCCAAGAAATACAGAACACCGGGGAGCTGTTTTTT. Amino acid sequence: CASSQEIQNTGELFF.

V usage is TRBV14 and J usage is TRBJ2-7; maybe TRBD2 (5 bases). This CDR3 contains 13 residues. From germline, CDR1 is SGHDN and CDR2 FVKESK. The V and J ends lost 0 bases and 4 bases respectively, with 7 bases between them. The CDR3 coding sequence is TGTGCCAGCAGCCAAGATCCGGGGTACGAGCAGTACTTC. It yields the protein CASSQDPGYEQYF. Full variable domain (outside the CDR3, taken from reference TRBV14 and TRBJ2-7): EAGVTQFPSHSVIEKGQTVTLRCDPISGHDNLYWYRRVMGKEIKFLLHFVKESKQDESGMPNNRFLAERTGGTYSTLKVQPAELEDSGVYFCASSQDPGYEQYFGPGTRLTVT.